The present entry profiles one T cell receptor (beta chain) with its context. The antigen is not known. This sample is part of a study of cytotoxic CD8 clonotypes in ibrutinib-treated CLL. Study details: Per sample, productive templates averaged 255,043 and productive rearrangements averaged around 94,000.

Sequenced by immunoSEQ multiplex PCR; TCRdb stores in-frame clones only, minus some. The sample lists 12,000 or so clones, about four fifths occurring once. Broader study findings: Clonality rose at ibrutinib response, held steady in sustained remission, and fell toward baseline at progression.

Germline V gene lookup returns CDR1 SGHRS and CDR2 YFSETQ. This CDR3 comprises 14 residues. With 0 bases removed from V and 2 bases from J, the gap between germline ends came to 7 bases. The TCR comes from a human donor with chronic lymphocytic leukemia. This rearrangement joins TRBV5-1 to TRBJ2-3; D perhaps matches TRBD1 (5 bases). The starting material was PBMCs, obtained at disease progression, from a patient treated with ibrutinib. For the CDR3, the DNA is TGCGCCAGCAGCTTGGCAGGGCCCACAGATACGCAGTATTTT. This gives the protein CASSLAGPTDTQYF. The full variable domain, its missing parts supplied by reference TRBV5-1 and TRBJ2-3, is KAGVTQTPRYLIKTRGQQVTLSCSPISGHRSVSWYQQTPGQGLQFLFEYFSETQRNKGNFPGRFSGRQFSNSRSEMNVSTLELGDSALYLCASSLAGPTDTQYFGPGTRLTVL.